The following is a TCR beta chain sequence with its context. Original processing methods: From reference gene primer amplification, estimates of nucleated cell counts were derived. TCRdb keeps only in-frame clones here, not all; method: immunoSEQ multiplex PCR. V, J and clone size are taken as reported in that table, and D and trimming were inferred from the DNA itself. The sample comprises around 220,000 clones, 70% to 85% of which are singletons, and about 7.8% rests with the top ten. Seattle's cohort entered during active infection and was followed longitudinally. V dropped 5 bases and J dropped 6; count of bases not matched to a gene: 5. Germline CDR1 and CDR2: SEHNR and FQNEAQ (reference sequence). This CDR3 has 16 residues. The entry originates in a study of blood T cell repertoires in COVID-19. About the study: COVID-19 samples from acute and convalescent phases originated in the United States, Italy and Spain.

Sequenced: peripheral blood. The chain combines TRBV7-9 with TRBJ2-1, with TRBD2 matching 15 bases. The sequence was obtained from a woman aged 80 or older with COVID-19, enrolled during active disease. The CDR3 spells CASSPLGLAGGNEQFF. CDR3 DNA sequence: TGTGCCAGCAGCCCCCTGGGACTAGCGGGAGGCAATGAGCAGTTCTTC.